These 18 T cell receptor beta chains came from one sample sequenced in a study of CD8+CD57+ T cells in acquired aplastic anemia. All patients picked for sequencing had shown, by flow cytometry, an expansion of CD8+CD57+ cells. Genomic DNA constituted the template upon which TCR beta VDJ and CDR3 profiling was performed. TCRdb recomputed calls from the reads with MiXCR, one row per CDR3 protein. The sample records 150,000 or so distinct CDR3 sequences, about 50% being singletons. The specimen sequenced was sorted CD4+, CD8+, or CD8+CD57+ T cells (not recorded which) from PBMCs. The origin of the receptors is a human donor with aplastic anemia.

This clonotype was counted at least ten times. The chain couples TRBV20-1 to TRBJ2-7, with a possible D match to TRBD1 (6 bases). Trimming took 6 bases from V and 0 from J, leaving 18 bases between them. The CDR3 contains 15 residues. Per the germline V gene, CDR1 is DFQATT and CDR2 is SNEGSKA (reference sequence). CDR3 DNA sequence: TGCAGTGCCGAGGGCCGGGACACTAGCTCCTACGAGCAGTACTTC. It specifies CSAEGRDTSSYEQYF.

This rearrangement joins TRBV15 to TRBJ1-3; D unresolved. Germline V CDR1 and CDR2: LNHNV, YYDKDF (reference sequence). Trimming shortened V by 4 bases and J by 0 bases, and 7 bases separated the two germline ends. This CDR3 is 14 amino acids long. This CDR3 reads CATSNVGSGNTIYF. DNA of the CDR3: TGTGCCACCAGCAATGTGGGCTCTGGAAACACCATATATTTT.

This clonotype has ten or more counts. The CDR3 protein is CASTPRRGRNQPQHF. DNA of the CDR3: TGTGCCAGCACTCCGCGACGGGGGCGCAATCAGCCCCAGCATTTT. The chain couples TRBV6-9 to TRBJ1-5; tentative D call: TRBD1 (6 bases). V lost 7 bases and J lost 2, with 15 bases in between. This CDR3 has 15 residues. The germline CDR1 and CDR2 sequences are MNHGY and SVAAGI.

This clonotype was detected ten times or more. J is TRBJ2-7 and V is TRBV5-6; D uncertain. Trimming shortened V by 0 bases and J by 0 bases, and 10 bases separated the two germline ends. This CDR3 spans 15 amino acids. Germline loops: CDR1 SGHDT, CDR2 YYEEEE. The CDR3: CASSLGGMSSYEQYF. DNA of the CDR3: TGTGCCAGCAGCTTGGGTGGCATGAGCTCCTACGAGCAGTACTTC.

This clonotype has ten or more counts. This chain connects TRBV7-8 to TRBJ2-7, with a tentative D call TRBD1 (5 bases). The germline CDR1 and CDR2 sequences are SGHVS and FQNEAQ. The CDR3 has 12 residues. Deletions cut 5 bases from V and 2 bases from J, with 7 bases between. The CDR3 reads CASSVRAYEQYF. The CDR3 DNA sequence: TGTGCCAGCAGCGTCAGGGCCTACGAGCAGTACTTC.

The CDR3 sequence: CSVTQGSHSNYGYTF. The CDR3 DNA sequence: TGCAGCGTAACACAGGGGTCCCATTCTAACTATGGCTACACCTTC. The chain has TRBV29-1 and TRBJ1-2; 7 bases agree with TRBD1. The ends lost 6 bases at V and 0 bases at J; junction bases unmatched: 10. Germline V gene data show CDR1 as SQVTM and CDR2 as ANQGSEA. This CDR3 has 15 residues. Together with reference TRBV29-1 and TRBJ1-2, the CDR3 gives the full variable domain: SAVISQKPSRDICQRGTSLTIQCQVDSQVTMMFWYRQQPGQSLTLIATANQGSEATYESGFVIDKFPISRPNLTFSTLTVSNMSPEDSSIYLCSVTQGSHSNYGYTFGSGTRLTVV.

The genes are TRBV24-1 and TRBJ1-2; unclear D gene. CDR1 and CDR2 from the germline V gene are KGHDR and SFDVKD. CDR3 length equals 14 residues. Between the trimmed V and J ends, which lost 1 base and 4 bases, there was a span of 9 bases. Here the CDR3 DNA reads TGTGCCACCAGTGATTTCGCCTTTTCCTATGGCTACACCTTC. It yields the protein CATSDFAFSYGYTF.

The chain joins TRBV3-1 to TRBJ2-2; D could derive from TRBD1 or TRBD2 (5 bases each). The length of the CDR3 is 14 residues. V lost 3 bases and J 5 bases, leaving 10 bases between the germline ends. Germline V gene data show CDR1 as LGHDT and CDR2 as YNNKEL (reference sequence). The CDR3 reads CASSQGTFTGELFF. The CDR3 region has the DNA TGTGCCAGCAGCCAGGGGACGTTTACCGGGGAGCTGTTTTTT.

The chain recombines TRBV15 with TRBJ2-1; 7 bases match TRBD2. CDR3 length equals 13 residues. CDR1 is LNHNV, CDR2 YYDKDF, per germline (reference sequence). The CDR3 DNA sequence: TGTGCGACGGGAGGCTTATCCTACAATGAGCAGTTCTTC. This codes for CATGGLSYNEQFF.

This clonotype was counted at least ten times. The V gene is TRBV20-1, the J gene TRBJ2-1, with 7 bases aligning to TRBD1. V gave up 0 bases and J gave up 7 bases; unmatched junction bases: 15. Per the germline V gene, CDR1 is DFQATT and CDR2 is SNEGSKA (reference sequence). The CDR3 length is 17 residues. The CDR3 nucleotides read TGCAGTGCTAGAGATTCGGCAGGGGGTGTGGTAGCTAATGAGCAGTTCTTC. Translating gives CSARDSAGGVVANEQFF.

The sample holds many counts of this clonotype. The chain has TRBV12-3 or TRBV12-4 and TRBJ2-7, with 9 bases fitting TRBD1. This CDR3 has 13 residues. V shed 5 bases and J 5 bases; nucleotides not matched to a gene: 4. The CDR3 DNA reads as TGTGCCAGCAGTACAGGGGGCGGCGACGAGCAGTACTTC. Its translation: CASSTGGGDEQYF.

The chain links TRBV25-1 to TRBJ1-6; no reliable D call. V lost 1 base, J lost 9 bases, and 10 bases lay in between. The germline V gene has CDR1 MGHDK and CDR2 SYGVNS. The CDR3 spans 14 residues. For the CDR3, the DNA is TGTGCCAGCAGTGAATTCGTCCTGGGTTCACCCCTCCACTTT. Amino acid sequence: CASSEFVLGSPLHF.

The CDR3 reads CASSVTGNYGYTF. CDR3 nucleotide sequence: TGCGCCAGCAGTGTGACAGGGAACTATGGCTACACCTTC. V is TRBV10-2 and J is TRBJ1-2, with 7 bases that match TRBD1. The CDR3 is 13 amino acids. Germline V gene sequence: CDR1 WSHSY, CDR2 SAAADI. V dropped 4 bases and J dropped 2; count of bases not matched to a gene: 1.

DNA of the CDR3: TGTGCCAGCAGTGAAGTGTCGGAGTACGAGCAGTACTTC. Protein sequence: CASSEVSEYEQYF. The chain employs TRBV2 and TRBJ2-7; no clear D gene. The CDR3 runs to 13 residues. Germline CDR1 is SNHLY and CDR2 is FYNNEI. The V end lost 1 base, the J end lost 4 bases, and 8 bases lay between the germline ends.

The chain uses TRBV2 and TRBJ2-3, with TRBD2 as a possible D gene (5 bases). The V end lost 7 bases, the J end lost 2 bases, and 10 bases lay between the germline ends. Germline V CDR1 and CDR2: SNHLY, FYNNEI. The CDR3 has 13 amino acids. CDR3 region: CASTGGTTDTQYF. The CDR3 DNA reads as TGTGCCAGCACCGGAGGTACCACAGATACGCAGTATTTT.

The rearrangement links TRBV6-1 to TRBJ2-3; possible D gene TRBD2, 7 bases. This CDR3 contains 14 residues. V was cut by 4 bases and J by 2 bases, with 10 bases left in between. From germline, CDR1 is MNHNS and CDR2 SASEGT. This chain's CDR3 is CASSGGGPTDTQYF. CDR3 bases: TGTGCCAGCAGTGGGGGGGGGCCCACAGATACGCAGTATTTT.

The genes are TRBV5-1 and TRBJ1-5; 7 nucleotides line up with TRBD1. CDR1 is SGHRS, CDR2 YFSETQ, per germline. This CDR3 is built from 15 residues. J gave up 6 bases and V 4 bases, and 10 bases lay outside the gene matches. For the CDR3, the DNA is TGCGCCAGCAGCGCGACAGGGTTTTGGGGTCAGCCCCAGCATTTT. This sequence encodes CASSATGFWGQPQHF. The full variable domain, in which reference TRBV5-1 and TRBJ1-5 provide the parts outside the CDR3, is KAGVTQTPRYLIKTRGQQVTLSCSPISGHRSVSWYQQTPGQGLQFLFEYFSETQRNKGNFPGRFSGRQFSNSRSEMNVSTLELGDSALYLCASSATGFWGQPQHFGDGTRLSIL.

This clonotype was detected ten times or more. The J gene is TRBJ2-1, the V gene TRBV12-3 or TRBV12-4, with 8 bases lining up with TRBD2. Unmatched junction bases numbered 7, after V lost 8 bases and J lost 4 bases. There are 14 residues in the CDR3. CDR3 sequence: CASRTGGVYNEQFF. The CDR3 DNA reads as TGTGCCAGCCGAACGGGGGGGGTATACAATGAGCAGTTCTTC.